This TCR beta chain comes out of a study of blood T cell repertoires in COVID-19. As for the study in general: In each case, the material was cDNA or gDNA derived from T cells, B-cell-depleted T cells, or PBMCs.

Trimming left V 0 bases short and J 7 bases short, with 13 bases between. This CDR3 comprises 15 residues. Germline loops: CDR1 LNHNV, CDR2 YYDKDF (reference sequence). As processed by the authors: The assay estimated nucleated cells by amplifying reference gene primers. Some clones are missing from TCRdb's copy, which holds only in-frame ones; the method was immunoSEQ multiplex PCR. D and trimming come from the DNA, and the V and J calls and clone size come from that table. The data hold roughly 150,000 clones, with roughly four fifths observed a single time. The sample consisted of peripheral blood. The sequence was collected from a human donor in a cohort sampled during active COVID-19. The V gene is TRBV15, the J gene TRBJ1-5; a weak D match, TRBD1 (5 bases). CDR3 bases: TGTGCCACCAGCAGAGATTTCGGGGGGAGCCAGCCCCAGCATTTT. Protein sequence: CATSRDFGGSQPQHF.